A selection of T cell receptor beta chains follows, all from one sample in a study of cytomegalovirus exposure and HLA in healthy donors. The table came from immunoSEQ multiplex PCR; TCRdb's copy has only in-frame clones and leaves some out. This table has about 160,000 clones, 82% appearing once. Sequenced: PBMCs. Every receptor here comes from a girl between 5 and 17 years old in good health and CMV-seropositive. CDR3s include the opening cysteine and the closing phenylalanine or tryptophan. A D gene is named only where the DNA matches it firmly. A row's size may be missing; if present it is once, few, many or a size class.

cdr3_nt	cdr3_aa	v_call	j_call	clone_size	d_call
TGTGCCAGCAGTGGCGAGGGTGGGGACAGGAACTCCTACGAGCAGTACTTC	CASSGEGGDRNSYEQYF	TRBV25-1	TRBJ2-7	few	TRBD1
TGTGCCAGCAGTGCCCCCCTCCGGACAGGCGATCAGCCCCAGCATTTT	CASSAPLRTGDQPQHF	TRBV28	TRBJ1-5	.	TRBD1
TGTGCCAGCAGCGGTAGTAACTATGGCTACACCTTC	CASSGSNYGYTF	TRBV16	TRBJ1-2	few	.
TGTGCCACTAACAGGGGAAGCGGATACACCGGGGAGCTGTTTTTT	CATNRGSGYTGELFF	TRBV28	TRBJ2-2	.	TRBD1
TGTGCCAGCAGTCGCAGGGTTCAAGAGACCCAGTACTTC	CASSRRVQETQYF	TRBV25-1	TRBJ2-5	.	.
TGTGCCACCTGGGGGGGGCTTGGAAACACCATATATTTT	CATWGGLGNTIYF	TRBV28	TRBJ1-3	few	.
TGTGCCAGCAGTGGAGGGACAGGGGTCTTCTCTGGGGCCAACGTCCTGACTTTC	CASSGGTGVFSGANVLTF	TRBV25-1	TRBJ2-6	.	TRBD1
TGCGCCAGCAGCTTGTGGGGACAGGCCCTTGCGGAGGCCAACGTCCTGACTTTC	CASSLWGQALAEANVLTF	TRBV5-1	TRBJ2-6	.	TRBD1
TGTGCCAGTCAAGGACCGGGACAGAGGGCCGGGGAGCTGTTTTTT	CASQGPGQRAGELFF	TRBV28	TRBJ2-2	.	TRBD1
TGTGCCAGTAGAAGGGGCCAGGGGGCGGTGGTCTATGGCTACACCTTC	CASRRGQGAVVYGYTF	TRBV19	TRBJ1-2	.	TRBD1
TGCAGCGTTCGACAGGGCGAAGAGACCCAGTACTTC	CSVRQGEETQYF	TRBV29-1	TRBJ2-5	.	TRBD1
TGTGCCAGCAGTGAACGGGGGGTCACAGATACGCAGTATTTT	CASSERGVTDTQYF	TRBV6-4	TRBJ2-3	.	TRBD2
TGTGCCATCAGTGCTGGACTAGCAGGAACCCAGTACTTC	CAISAGLAGTQYF	TRBV10-3	TRBJ2-5	.	TRBD2